A single sample gave rise to the 25 T cell receptor beta chains below, sequenced in a study of T cell responses to AZD1222 COVID-19 vaccine. Sequenced by immunoSEQ multiplex PCR; TCRdb stores in-frame clones only, minus some. Counted here are tens of thousands of clones, around 88% occurring once; the ten biggest clones make up roughly 7.2%. The sample was peripheral blood, taken 28 days after the second AZD1222 dose. The receptors come from an adult who received the AZD1222 COVID-19 vaccine.

This clone was seen a handful of times. The V gene is TRBV6-5, the J gene TRBJ2-5; 9 bases match TRBD1. Germline V gene lookup returns CDR1 MNHEY and CDR2 SVGAGI. This CDR3 is 14 amino acids long. After removal of 4 bases from V and 5 bases from J, the junction contained 5 bases not matched to a gene. CDR3 protein: CASSSGTGWETQYF. Written as DNA, the CDR3 is TGTGCCAGCAGTTCCGGGACAGGGTGGGAGACCCAGTACTTC.

There are a few counts of this clone. The chain combines TRBV2 with TRBJ2-7, with D uncertain. This CDR3 region has 14 residues. The ends were cut back, 4 bases at V and 3 bases at J, with 13 bases in the middle. Germline-derived CDR1 and CDR2 are SNHLY and FYNNEI. CDR3 nucleotides: TGTGCCAGCAGTGTGGCAGTCTTAAGCTACGAGCAGTACTTC. Its translation is CASSVAVLSYEQYF.

This clone was seen more than once but under ten times. The chain has TRBV5-4 and TRBJ2-7; TRBD1 is a possible D gene (7 bases). From germline, CDR1 is SGHNT and CDR2 YYREEE (reference sequence). V was clipped by 4 bases and J by 2 bases, with 16 bases between them. There are 15 residues in the CDR3. CDR3 DNA: TGTGCCAGCAGCACAACCAGGGGGGAACCCTACGAGCAGTACTTC. Translation gives CASSTTRGEPYEQYF.

The V call is TRBV6-1, the J call TRBJ1-2; TRBD1 is a possible D gene (5 bases). The CDR3 totals 15 residues. The V gene lost 0 bases and the J gene lost 4 bases, with 12 bases spanning the gap. CDR1 is MNHNS, CDR2 SASEGT, per germline. The CDR3 is CASSEAGFGAYGYTF. DNA of the CDR3: TGTGCCAGCAGTGAAGCGGGGTTCGGGGCCTATGGCTACACCTTC.

V gene TRBV30 combines with J gene TRBJ1-1; D perhaps matches TRBD1 (6 bases). Trimming removed 3 bases from V and 0 bases from J, with 20 bases in between. CDR3 length equals 17 residues. Germline V CDR1 and CDR2: GTSNPN, SVGIG (reference sequence). The CDR3 protein is CAWRWGRGPTMNTEAFF. CDR3 coding DNA: TGTGCCTGGAGGTGGGGTCGGGGGCCGACGATGAACACTGAAGCTTTCTTT.

This rearrangement joins TRBV18 to TRBJ2-5, with D perhaps TRBD1 or TRBD2 (6 bases each). CDR3 length: 13 amino acids. V was shortened by 0 bases and J by 5 bases, with 7 bases between the two germline ends. The germline CDR1 and CDR2 sequences are KGHSH and LQKENI. Written as DNA, the CDR3 is TGTGCCAGCTCACCACCAGGGGGGGAGACCCAGTACTTC. It is translated as CASSPPGGETQYF. The entire variable domain, with the rest obtained from reference TRBV18 and TRBJ2-5, is as follows: NAGVMQNPRHLVRRRGQEARLRCSPMKGHSHVYWYRQLPEEGLKFMVYLQKENIIDESGMPKERFSAEFPKEGPSILRIQQVVRGDSAAYFCASSPPGGETQYFGPGTRLLVL.

This chain joins TRBV11-2 and TRBJ2-1, with D possibly being TRBD1 (6 bases). Trimming pared 1 base from V and 12 bases from J, leaving 22 bases between. Germline V CDR1 and CDR2: SGHAT, FQNNGV. The CDR3 consists of 16 residues. The CDR3 DNA follows: TGTGCCAGCAGCTTAGGCGCCGACAGGATCCCTCTCCGGCAGTTCTTC. It encodes CASSLGADRIPLRQFF.

The chain carries TRBV28 and TRBJ1-6, with D possibly being TRBD1 (6 bases). Deletions cut 5 bases from V and 9 bases from J, with 14 bases between. The germline V gene encodes CDR1 MDHEN and CDR2 SYDVKM. The CDR3 is 14 residues long. CDR3 sequence reads: CASSPGQFGSPLHF. CDR3 DNA: TGTGCCAGCAGTCCTGGACAGTTCGGTTCACCCCTCCACTTT.

V usage is TRBV6-2 or TRBV6-3 and J usage is TRBJ1-2, with D unclear. The length of the CDR3 is 13 residues. CDR1 is MNHEY and CDR2 is SVGEGT in the germline V gene. V gave up 5 bases and J gave up 6 bases, with 13 bases separating them. The DNA for the CDR3 is TGTGCCAGCAGTCGGATTTACCGCAATGGCTACACCTTC. It codes for CASSRIYRNGYTF.

The rearrangement links TRBV5-1 to TRBJ2-7; a weak D match, TRBD1 (5 bases). Germline loops: CDR1 SGHRS, CDR2 YFSETQ. V was shortened by 2 bases and J by 5 bases, with 14 bases between the two germline ends. The CDR3 is made up of 14 amino acids. CDR3 DNA sequence: TGCGCCAGCAGCTTCCACAGGAAGGGGCACGAGCAGTACTTC. This codes for CASSFHRKGHEQYF.

The rearrangement uses TRBV6-2 or TRBV6-3 and TRBJ2-6; the D gene is possibly TRBD2 (5 bases). Germline loops: CDR1 MNHEY, CDR2 SVGEGT. CDR3 size: 17 residues. With 0 bases removed from V and 3 bases from J, the gap between germline ends came to 12 bases. The DNA of the CDR3 is TGTGCCAGCAGTTACTCGATTGCCGGGAATGGGGCCAACGTCCTGACTTTC. This translates into CASSYSIAGNGANVLTF.

J is TRBJ1-5 and V is TRBV7-2; a possible D gene is TRBD1 (5 bases). V was pared by 2 bases and J by 2 bases, with 10 bases between. Per germline, CDR1 SGHTA and CDR2 FQGNSA. This CDR3 has 15 amino acids. As DNA, the CDR3 is TGTGCCAGCAGCTTAACGGGGCGAGGCAATCAGCCCCAGCATTTT. Translation: CASSLTGRGNQPQHF.

The chain uses TRBV5-4 and TRBJ1-3, with a tentative D call TRBD1 (5 bases). The CDR3 consists of 14 residues. The germline CDR1 and CDR2 sequences are SGHNT and YYREEE (reference sequence). With 5 bases removed from V and 0 bases from J, the gap between germline ends came to 9 bases. The CDR3 region has the DNA TGTGCCAGCAGACCAGACAGCTCTGGAAACACCATATATTTT. Amino acids: CASRPDSSGNTIYF. Drawing the rest from reference TRBV5-4 and TRBJ1-3, the complete variable domain is ETGVTQSPTHLIKTRGQQVTLRCSSQSGHNTVSWYQQALGQGPQFIFQYYREEENGRGNFPPRFSGLQFPNYSSELNVNALELDDSALYLCASRPDSSGNTIYFGEGSWLTVV.

The V and J genes are TRBV7-8 and TRBJ2-3; D gene unclear. The V gene's germline CDR1 is SGHVS and CDR2 FQNEAQ. The CDR3 is 15 amino acids. The V end lost 3 bases, the J end lost 2 bases, and 12 bases lay between the germline ends. The DNA for the CDR3 is TGTGCCAGCAGCTTTAAGGCCCGTTTCACAGATACGCAGTATTTT. This translates into CASSFKARFTDTQYF.

The DNA of the CDR3 is TGTGCCACCAGTGATTTAATAGCGGCCTCCTACAATGAGCAGTTCTTC. Its protein product is CATSDLIAASYNEQFF. The chain combines TRBV24-1 with TRBJ2-1; perhaps TRBD2 as D (6 bases). V lost 1 base and J 0 bases, leaving 9 bases between the germline ends. CDR1 and CDR2 (germline): KGHDR, SFDVKD. The CDR3 is made up of 16 amino acids.

The genes are TRBV28 and TRBJ1-3; the D gene is possibly TRBD1 (5 bases). CDR1 is MDHEN and CDR2 is SYDVKM in the germline V gene. V lost 4 bases to trimming and J lost 0 bases, with 16 bases between them. The CDR3 extends over 17 amino acids. The CDR3 sequence is CASSSMEGRSSGNTIYF. Written as DNA, the CDR3 is TGTGCCAGCAGTTCGATGGAGGGGAGGAGCTCTGGAAACACCATATATTTT.

This chain links TRBV6-1 with TRBJ1-1, with 9 bases fitting TRBD1. This CDR3 region has 16 residues. Germline V gene data show CDR1 as MNHNS and CDR2 as SASEGT. J was trimmed by 7 bases and V by 2 bases; bases with no gene match: 11. Written as DNA, the CDR3 is TGTGCCAGCAGTGAATTCGGACAGGGGATTTTCGGTGAAGCTTTCTTT. Its protein is CASSEFGQGIFGEAFF.

V and J are TRBV5-6 and TRBJ1-5; the D gene is possibly TRBD1 (6 bases). In germline, CDR1 is SGHDT, CDR2 YYEEEE. This CDR3 comprises 16 residues. V was shortened by 0 bases and J by 0 bases, with 10 bases between the two germline ends. The CDR3 nucleotides read TGTGCCAGCAGCTTGGGACAGGAACTTAGCAATCAGCCCCAGCATTTT. Its protein is CASSLGQELSNQPQHF.

This sequence joins TRBV10-3 and TRBJ1-2, with D maybe TRBD1 (6 bases). Germline V lookup: CDR1 ENHRY, CDR2 SYGVKD. Between the trimmed V and J ends, which lost 10 bases and 7 bases, there was a span of 22 bases. The CDR3 is made up of 14 amino acids. CDR3 in amino acids: CASIPGQRNRGYTF. Written as DNA, the CDR3 is TGTGCCAGTATACCGGGACAACGGAACCGTGGCTACACCTTC.

The chain uses TRBV7-6 and TRBJ2-3; TRBD2 agrees at 11 bases. The CDR3 is made up of 15 amino acids. V lost 5 bases to trimming and J lost 2 bases; unmatched junction nucleotides: 3. Germline CDR1 reads SGHVS; CDR2 reads FNYEAQ. The CDR3 DNA is TGTGCCAGCAGCCCACTAGCGGGGGCCACAGATACGCAGTATTTT. Residues: CASSPLAGATDTQYF.

The chain links TRBV7-8 to TRBJ2-5; TRBD1 agrees at 8 bases. With 3 bases clipped from V and 9 bases from J, the junction kept 9 bases outside the gene matches. The CDR3 runs to 14 residues. The germline V gene encodes CDR1 SGHVS and CDR2 FQNEAQ. The CDR3 sequence: CASSLQGAPMAQYF. The CDR3 DNA reads TGTGCCAGCAGCTTGCAGGGGGCGCCTATGGCCCAGTACTTC.

The chain employs TRBV7-3 and TRBJ2-1; possible D gene TRBD1, 6 bases. This CDR3 is built from 16 residues. The V and J ends lost 0 bases and 1 base respectively, with 10 bases between them. The V gene's germline CDR1 is SGHTA and CDR2 FQGTGA. The CDR3 sequence: CASSLTRTVSYNEQFF. The CDR3 coding sequence is TGTGCCAGCAGCTTAACCAGGACAGTGTCCTACAATGAGCAGTTCTTC.

The rearrangement uses TRBV28 and TRBJ1-2; D call uncertain. Trimming cost V 3 bases and J 3 bases, with 11 bases left between them. Germline CDR1 MDHEN, CDR2 SYDVKM. This CDR3 region has 14 residues. Here the CDR3 DNA reads TGTGCCAGCAGTTTCAGCCTGGGTTACTATGGCTACACCTTC. Translation gives CASSFSLGYYGYTF.

The V and J genes are TRBV5-5 and TRBJ1-2; D might be TRBD1 (5 bases). This CDR3 region has 15 residues. V lost 6 bases and J lost 3, with 18 bases in between. Germline values: CDR1 SGHKS, CDR2 YYEKEE (reference sequence). For the CDR3, the DNA is TGTGCCAGCACCGCCGGAGAACTAGGGGACTATGGCTACACCTTC. It codes for CASTAGELGDYGYTF.

This clone showed up just a few times. This chain uses TRBV18 with TRBJ2-1; D unresolved. The ends were cut back, 3 bases at V and 6 bases at J, with 15 bases in the middle. The CDR3 has 15 amino acids. The germline CDR1 and CDR2 sequences are KGHSH and LQKENI. DNA of the CDR3: TGTGCCAGCTCACCCCAGCCCCTACGTAGCAATGAGCAGTTCTTC. This sequence encodes CASSPQPLRSNEQFF.